These 12 T cell receptor beta chains share one sample of origin, sequenced in a study of tumor and adjacent non-tumor tissue in lung cancer. Three rounds of nested PCR, following a modified ARM-PCR protocol, produced the TCRbeta library. One entry per CDR3 protein, called by TCRdb with MiXCR from the multiplex PCR reads. Among 70,000 or so distinct CDR3 sequences listed, just under 60% were seen once. The template was RNA from unsorted bulk tissue. Sequenced input: lung tumor tissue. The receptors shown here come from a man aged 45-60 years with non-small cell lung cancer.

This clonotype was detected ten times or more. J is TRBJ2-1 and V is TRBV7-8; the D gene is possibly TRBD1 (6 bases). The V and J ends lost 9 bases and 4 bases respectively, with 19 bases between them. The CDR3 extends over 15 amino acids. Germline CDR1 reads SGHVS; CDR2 reads FQNEAQ. This CDR3 reads CASRDISPLYNEQFF. As DNA, the CDR3 is TGTGCCAGTCGGGACATAAGTCCTCTGTACAATGAGCAGTTCTTC.

This clonotype occurred once. The chain uses TRBV11-2 and TRBJ1-6, with TRBD1 identical over 9 bases. Trimming cost V 5 bases and J 7 bases; bases outside gene matches: 3. CDR1 SGHAT and CDR2 FQNNGV come from the germline V gene. The CDR3 is made up of 14 amino acids. As DNA, the CDR3 is TGTGCCAGCAGCGCGGGACAGGGCAATTCACCCCTCCACTTT. As protein: CASSAGQGNSPLHF.

This chain links TRBV4-1 with TRBJ2-1; TRBD2 matches 10 bases. Per germline, CDR1 MGHRA and CDR2 YSYEKL. This CDR3 contains 16 residues. CDR3 in DNA: TGCGCTAACAGCCCAAGGACTAGCGGAAGGAACAATGAGCAGTTCTTC. Translating it yields CANSPRTSGRNNEQFF.

This clonotype was observed at least ten times. The chain couples TRBV29-1 to TRBJ2-7; TRBD1 might be the D (7 bases). Trimming removed 1 base at V and 3 bases at J, with 16 bases between. Germline V gene lookup returns CDR1 SQVTM and CDR2 ANQGSEA. CDR3 length: 15 residues. For the CDR3, the DNA is TGCAGCGTTGAAGGCTACCGACAGGGACTCTACGAGCAGTACTTC. Amino acid sequence: CSVEGYRQGLYEQYF.

The J gene is TRBJ1-5, the V gene TRBV21-1; TRBD1 reflects the table's D call only, with no check against the DNA. TRBV21-1 is a listed pseudogene. The CDR3 length is 20 residues. CDR3 coding DNA: TGTGCCAGCAGCAAAGAAGGGTTCAACCCCACCCCCGTTAGCAATGAGCCCCAGCATTTT. This encodes CASSKEGFNPTPVSNEPQHF.

This chain uses TRBV6-1 with TRBJ2-2, with D tentatively TRBD2 (7 bases). V lost 2 bases to trimming and J lost 17 bases, with 24 bases between them. Germline assignment: CDR1 MNHNS and CDR2 SASEGT. The length of the CDR3 is 15 residues. The CDR3 loop reads CASSERRLVAGGLFF. The CDR3 DNA sequence: TGTGCCAGCAGTGAAAGGAGGCTAGTTGCCGGGGGGCTATTTTTT.

In this sample, this clonotype turned up many times. V is TRBV11-2 and J is TRBJ2-7, with no clear D. The CDR3 spans 14 residues. V was trimmed by 1 base and J by 0 bases, leaving 7 bases between them. The V gene's germline CDR1 is SGHAT and CDR2 FQNNGV. Here the CDR3 reads CASSLVSNSYEQYF. CDR3 DNA: TGTGCCAGCAGCTTAGTCTCAAACTCCTACGAGCAGTACTTC.

The genes are TRBV4-1 and TRBJ2-2, with 7 positions matching TRBD1. The CDR3 has 15 residues. Germline values: CDR1 MGHRA, CDR2 YSYEKL. Trimming removed 4 bases from V and 6 bases from J; junction bases left unmatched: 8. CDR3 nucleotides: TGCGCCAGCAGCCCAGTAGGGGGCAGCGCCGGGGAGCTGTTTTTT. It yields the protein CASSPVGGSAGELFF.

The chain recombines TRBV7-9 with TRBJ2-1, with 7 bases lining up with TRBD2. CDR1 and CDR2 from the germline V gene are SEHNR and FQNEAQ (reference sequence). The CDR3 extends over 15 amino acids. J lost 5 bases, V lost 4 bases, and 8 bases had no gene match. The CDR3 reads CASSYGWEGNNEQFF. CDR3 sequence (DNA): TGTGCCAGCAGCTATGGGTGGGAGGGAAACAATGAGCAGTTCTTC.

This chain joins TRBV5-1 and TRBJ2-6; D call uncertain. Trimming took 4 bases from V and 6 from J, leaving 8 bases between them. Looked up from germline, CDR1 is SGHRS and CDR2 is YFSETQ. This CDR3 region has 13 residues. The CDR3 coding sequence is TGCGCCAGCAGCACCCTAGAGGCCAACGTCCTGACTTTC. Its translation: CASSTLEANVLTF.

A word on this clonotype: Just one base apart from a much larger clone, this may be a read error. The J gene is TRBJ1-3, the V gene TRBV10-2; no clear D gene. Germline CDR1 reads WSHSY; CDR2 reads SAAADI. This CDR3 region has 14 residues. The V end was cut by 8 bases, the J end by 0 bases, with 11 bases between. The CDR3 here is CASGEGYSGNTIYF. The CDR3 coding sequence is TGCGCCAGCGGGGAGGGCTACTCTGGAAACACCATATATTTT.

This clonotype was recorded a few times. The genes are TRBV23-1 and TRBJ1-1, with a possible D match to TRBD1 (5 bases). TRBV23-1 is filed as an ORF, its function uncertain. CDR3 length: 13 amino acids. The V end was cut by 6 bases, the J end by 6 bases, with 14 bases between. CDR3 loop: CASSSGATAEAFF. DNA for the CDR3: TGCGCCAGCAGCTCCGGGGCGACAGCTGAAGCTTTCTTT.